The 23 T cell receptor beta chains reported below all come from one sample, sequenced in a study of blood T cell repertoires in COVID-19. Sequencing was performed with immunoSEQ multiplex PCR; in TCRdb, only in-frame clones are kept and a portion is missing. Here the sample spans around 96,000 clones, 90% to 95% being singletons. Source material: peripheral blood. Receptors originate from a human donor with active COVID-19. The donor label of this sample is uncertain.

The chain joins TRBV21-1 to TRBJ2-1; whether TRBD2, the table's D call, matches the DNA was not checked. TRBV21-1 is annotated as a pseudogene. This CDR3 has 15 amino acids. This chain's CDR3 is CASSKVESSYNEQFF. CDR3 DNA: TGTGCCAGCAGCAAAGTGGAGAGCTCCTACAATGAGCAGTTCTTC.

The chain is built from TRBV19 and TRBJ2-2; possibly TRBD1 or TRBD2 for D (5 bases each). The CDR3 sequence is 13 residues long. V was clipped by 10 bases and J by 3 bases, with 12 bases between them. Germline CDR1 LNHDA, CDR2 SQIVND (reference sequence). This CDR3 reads CATRGDYTGELFF. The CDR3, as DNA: TGTGCCACTAGGGGAGATTACACCGGGGAGCTGTTTTTT.

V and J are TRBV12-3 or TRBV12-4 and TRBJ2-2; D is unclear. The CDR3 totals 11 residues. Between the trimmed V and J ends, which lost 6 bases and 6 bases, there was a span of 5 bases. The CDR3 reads CASRESGELFF. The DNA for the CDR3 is TGTGCCAGCAGGGAGTCCGGGGAGCTGTTTTTT.

CDR3 sequence: CASSLRRGDEQYF. The CDR3 DNA follows: TGTGCCAGCAGTTTGCGCAGGGGGGACGAGCAGTACTTC. This chain links TRBV27 with TRBJ2-7; D may be TRBD1 (7 bases). V was shortened by 3 bases and J by 5 bases, with 11 bases between the two germline ends. CDR1 and CDR2 (germline): MNHEY, SMNVEV (reference sequence). This CDR3 has 13 residues.

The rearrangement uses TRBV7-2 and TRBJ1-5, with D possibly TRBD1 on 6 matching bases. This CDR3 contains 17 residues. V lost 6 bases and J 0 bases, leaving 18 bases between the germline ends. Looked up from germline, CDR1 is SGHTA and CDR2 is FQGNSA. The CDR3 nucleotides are TGTGCCAGCAGATCCGGGACAACTAGATATAGCAATCAGCCCCAGCATTTT. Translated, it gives CASRSGTTRYSNQPQHF.

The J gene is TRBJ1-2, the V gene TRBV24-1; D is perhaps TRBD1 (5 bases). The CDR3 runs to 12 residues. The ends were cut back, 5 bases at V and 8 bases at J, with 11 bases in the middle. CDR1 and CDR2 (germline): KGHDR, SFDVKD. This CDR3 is CATSVAGKGYTF. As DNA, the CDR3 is TGTGCCACCAGTGTGGCAGGGAAAGGCTACACCTTC.

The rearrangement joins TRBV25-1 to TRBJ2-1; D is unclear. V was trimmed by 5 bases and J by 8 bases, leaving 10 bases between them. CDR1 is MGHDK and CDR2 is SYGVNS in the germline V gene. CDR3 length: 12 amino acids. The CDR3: CASSRFRYEQFF. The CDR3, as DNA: TGTGCCAGCAGTCGTTTTCGGTATGAGCAGTTCTTC.

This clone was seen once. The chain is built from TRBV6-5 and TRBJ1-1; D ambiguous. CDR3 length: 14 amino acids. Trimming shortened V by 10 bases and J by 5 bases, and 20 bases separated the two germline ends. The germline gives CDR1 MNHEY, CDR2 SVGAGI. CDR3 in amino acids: CATSSPRRGTEAFF. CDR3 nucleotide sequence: TGTGCCACCAGCAGCCCCCGTCGGGGAACTGAAGCTTTCTTT.

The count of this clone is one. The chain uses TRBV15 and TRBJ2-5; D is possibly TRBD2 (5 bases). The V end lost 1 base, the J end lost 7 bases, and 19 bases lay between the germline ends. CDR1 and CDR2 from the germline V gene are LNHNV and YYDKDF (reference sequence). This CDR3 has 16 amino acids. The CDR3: CATSRGGSAFIRTQYF. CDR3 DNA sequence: TGTGCCACCAGCAGAGGAGGGAGCGCTTTTATCAGGACCCAGTACTTC. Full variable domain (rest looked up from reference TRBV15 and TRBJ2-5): DAMVIQNPRYQVTQFGKPVTLSCSQTLNHNVMYWYQQKSSQAPKLLFHYYDKDFNNEADTPDNFQSRRPNTSFCFLDIRSPGLGDTAMYLCATSRGGSAFIRTQYFGPGTRLLVL.

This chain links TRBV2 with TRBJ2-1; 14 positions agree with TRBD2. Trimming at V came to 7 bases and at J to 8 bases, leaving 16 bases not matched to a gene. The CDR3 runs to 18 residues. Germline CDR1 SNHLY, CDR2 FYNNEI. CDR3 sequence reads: CASNYLAGTSGRGYEQFF. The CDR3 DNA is TGTGCCAGCAATTATCTGGCGGGGACTAGCGGGAGAGGGTATGAGCAGTTCTTC.

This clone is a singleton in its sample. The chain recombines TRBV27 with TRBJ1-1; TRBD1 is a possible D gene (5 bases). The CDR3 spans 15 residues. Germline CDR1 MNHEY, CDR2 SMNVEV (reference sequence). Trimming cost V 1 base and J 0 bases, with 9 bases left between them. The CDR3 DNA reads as TGTGCCAGCAGTTTATTCGGCAGGGTGAACACTGAAGCTTTCTTT. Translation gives CASSLFGRVNTEAFF.

Written as DNA, the CDR3 is TGTGCCAGCGGTCCGGACAGCCGGTACGAGCAGTACTTC. Its protein is CASGPDSRYEQYF. The genes are TRBV5-6 and TRBJ2-7, with a tentative D call TRBD1 (6 bases). Germline CDR1 is SGHDT and CDR2 is YYEEEE. V dropped 7 bases and J dropped 4 bases, with 15 bases sitting between them. The CDR3 covers 13 residues.

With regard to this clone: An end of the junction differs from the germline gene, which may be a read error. CDR3 DNA sequence: TGTGCTAGCAGCCCCCGACTCGAGACTCCAGAGGTATACGAGCAGTACTTC. Translated, it gives CASSPRLETPEVYEQYF. The chain has TRBV7-7 and TRBJ2-7; D is uncertain. CDR3 size: 17 residues. Germline CDR1 SSHAT, CDR2 FNYEAQ (reference sequence).

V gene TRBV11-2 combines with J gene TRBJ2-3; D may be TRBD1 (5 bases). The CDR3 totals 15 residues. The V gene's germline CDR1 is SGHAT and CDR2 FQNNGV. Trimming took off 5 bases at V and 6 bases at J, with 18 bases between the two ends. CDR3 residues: CASSLMDTRMDTQYF. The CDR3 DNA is TGTGCCAGCAGCCTTATGGACACCCGCATGGATACGCAGTATTTT.

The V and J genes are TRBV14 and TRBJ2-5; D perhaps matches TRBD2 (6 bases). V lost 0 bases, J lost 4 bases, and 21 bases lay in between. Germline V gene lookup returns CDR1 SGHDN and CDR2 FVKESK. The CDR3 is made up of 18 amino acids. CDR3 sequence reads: CASSQDNWSAAGGETQYF. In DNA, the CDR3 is TGTGCCAGCAGCCAAGACAATTGGTCGGCCGCCGGGGGAGAGACCCAGTACTTC.

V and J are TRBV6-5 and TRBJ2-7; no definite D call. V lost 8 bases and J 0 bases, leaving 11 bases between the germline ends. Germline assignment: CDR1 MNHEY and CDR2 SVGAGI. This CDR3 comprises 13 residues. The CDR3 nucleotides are TGTGCCAGCTTCACAGTAGGCTCCTACGAGCAGTACTTC. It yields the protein CASFTVGSYEQYF.

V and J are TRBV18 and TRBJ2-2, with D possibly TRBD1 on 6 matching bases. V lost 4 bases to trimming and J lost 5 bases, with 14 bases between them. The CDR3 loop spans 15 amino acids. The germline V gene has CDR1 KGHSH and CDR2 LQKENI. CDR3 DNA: TGTGCCAGCTCACTGGGGGCCTCGGGAACCGGGGAGCTGTTTTTT. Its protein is CASSLGASGTGELFF.

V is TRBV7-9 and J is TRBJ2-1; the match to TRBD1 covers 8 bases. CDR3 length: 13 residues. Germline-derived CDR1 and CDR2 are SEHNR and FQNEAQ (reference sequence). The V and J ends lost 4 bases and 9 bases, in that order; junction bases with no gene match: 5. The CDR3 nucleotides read TGTGCCAGCAGCTCATCAGGGGGCAGTGAGCAGTTCTTC. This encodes CASSSSGGSEQFF. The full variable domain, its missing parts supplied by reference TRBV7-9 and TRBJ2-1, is DTGVSQNPRHKITKRGQNVTFRCDPISEHNRLYWYRQTLGQGPEFLTYFQNEAQLEKSRLLSDRFSAERPKGSFSTLEIQRTEQGDSAMYLCASSSSGGSEQFFGPGTRLTVL.

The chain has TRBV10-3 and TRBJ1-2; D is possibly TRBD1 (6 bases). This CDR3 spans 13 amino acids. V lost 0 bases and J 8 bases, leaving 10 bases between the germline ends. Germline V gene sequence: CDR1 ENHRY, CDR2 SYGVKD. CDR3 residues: CAISESGARGYTF. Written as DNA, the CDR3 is TGTGCCATCAGTGAGTCGGGGGCGCGCGGCTACACCTTC.

The CDR3 coding sequence is TGTGCCAGCAGGAAGAGGGTTAACAATCAGCCCCAGCATTTT. Amino acid sequence: CASRKRVNNQPQHF. This sequence joins TRBV6-5 and TRBJ1-5; D ambiguous. V was pared by 6 bases and J by 3 bases, with 12 bases between. This CDR3 comprises 14 residues. Germline V gene data show CDR1 as MNHEY and CDR2 as SVGAGI.

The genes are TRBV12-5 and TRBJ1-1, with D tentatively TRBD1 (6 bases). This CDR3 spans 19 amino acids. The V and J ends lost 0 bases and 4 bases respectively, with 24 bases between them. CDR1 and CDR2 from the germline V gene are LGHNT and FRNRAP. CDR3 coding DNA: TGTGCTAGTGGTTTGGTATATCAGGGGACCGCCCCCTTCGGCACTGAAGCTTTCTTT. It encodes CASGLVYQGTAPFGTEAFF.

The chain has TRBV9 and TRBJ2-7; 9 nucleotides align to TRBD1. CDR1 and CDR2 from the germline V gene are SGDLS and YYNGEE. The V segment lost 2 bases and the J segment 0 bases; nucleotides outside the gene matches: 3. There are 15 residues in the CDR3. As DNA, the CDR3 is TGTGCCAGCAGCGTTGGACAGGGGCTCTCCTACGAGCAGTACTTC. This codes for CASSVGQGLSYEQYF.

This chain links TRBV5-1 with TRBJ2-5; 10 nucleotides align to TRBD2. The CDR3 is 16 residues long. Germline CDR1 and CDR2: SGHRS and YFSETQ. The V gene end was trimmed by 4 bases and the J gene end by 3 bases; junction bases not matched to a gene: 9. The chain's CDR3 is CASSPGLADGKETQYF. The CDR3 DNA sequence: TGCGCCAGCAGCCCCGGACTAGCGGATGGGAAAGAGACCCAGTACTTC.